Sequencing of this T cell receptor beta chain was carried out in a study of CD8 T cells in ankylosing spondylitis (dated by TCRdb to 2016 to 2017). Context from the whole study: The study profiled T cell receptor beta repertoires in healthy donors and ankylosing spondylitis patients to find disease-linked TCR variants. Samples of peripheral blood were taken, and for ankylosing spondylitis patients, synovial fluid was collected as well. The full study cohort was made up of about 24 ankylosing spondylitis patients and about a hundred healthy donors. The investigation overall reported the following: Some of the motif variants had been reported before in the synovial fluid and blood of reactive arthritis patients, a finding that suggests common disease-initiation mechanisms. In peripheral blood, the disease-linked clones were found at relatively low frequencies and had a CD8+ phenotype. The disease-linked clones were reported to be significantly enriched in matched synovial fluid samples from ankylosing spondylitis patients. A TCR beta motif of several highly homologous amino acid variants appeared characteristic of blood from ankylosing spondylitis patients.

This clonotype was picked up a small number of times. Its target antigen remains unknown. No much larger clone is present one base from it, and per-base qualities are unavailable. Per the germline V gene, MNHEY is the CDR1 and SVGAGI is the CDR2. Cut back by 2 bases and 7 bases, the V and J ends lie 17 bases apart. The CDR3 starts with the cysteine, ends with the phenylalanine, and has 15 residues. Kept here is only the CDR3 DNA, which spans 45 bases and is read in frame from base 1. The listed sequencing device is Illumina HiSeq 2500. Quantitative 5'-RACE with molecular barcodes was the method used to prepare the TCR beta libraries. The study's processing was this. Disease-linked TCR variants were identified with a new computational method built on a probabilistic model of VDJ rearrangement. TCRdb reworked the public reads: Q25 trimming with fastp, MiXCR clone assembly, productive beta chains retained. Rows merge per CDR3 protein into single entries with the most common DNA and genes. In this record, the V and J calls reflect TCRdb's handling and not the investigators' own analysis. The sample includes about 420,000 distinct CDR3 sequences, with approximately 20% observed a single time. The ten largest make up about a sixth of the sample.

Sequenced: blood, either unsorted or a sorted T cell fraction (not recorded which). This TCR was sampled from a male donor with ankylosing spondylitis. The sequence links TRBV6-5 to TRBJ1-2; the D gene cannot be named for sure. DNA sequence: TGTGCCAGCAGTTACGCCGGAGGGCAGACCCGTGGCTACACCTTC. Its protein product is CASSYAGGQTRGYTF.